A single sample is the source of the 31 T cell receptor beta chains below, sequenced in a study of cytomegalovirus exposure and HLA in healthy donors. The method was immunoSEQ multiplex PCR; TCRdb's version includes in-frame clones alone and lacks a portion of them. The sample lists 65,000 to 80,000 clones, 90% to 95% occurring once. The sample comprised PBMCs. The receptors shown here come from a woman between 18 and 29 years old in good health and CMV-seronegative.

The chain has TRBV2 and TRBJ2-3, with 8 bases that match TRBD2. CDR1 and CDR2 (germline): SNHLY, FYNNEI. The CDR3 has 15 amino acids. The V segment lost 1 base and the J segment 6 bases; nucleotides outside the gene matches: 6. CDR3 in amino acids: CASSEEGLEGDTQYF. The CDR3 nucleotides are TGTGCCAGCAGTGAAGAGGGACTAGAAGGGGATACGCAGTATTTT.

V usage is TRBV28 and J usage is TRBJ1-2, with TRBD1 as a possible D gene (5 bases). The germline V gene has CDR1 MDHEN and CDR2 SYDVKM. Trimming stripped 7 bases from V and 4 bases from J, with 13 bases between. The CDR3 runs to 13 residues. The CDR3 here is CASISGAIYGYTF. CDR3 nucleotide sequence: TGTGCCAGCATTAGCGGGGCTATCTATGGCTACACCTTC.

This chain joins TRBV29-1 and TRBJ1-2; TRBD1 is a possible D gene (5 bases). The germline CDR1 and CDR2 sequences are SQVTM and ANQGSEA. V was cut by 4 bases and J by 0 bases, with 18 bases left in between. The CDR3 has 16 residues. The DNA of the CDR3 is TGCAGCGTTGTAGGGCAGGGAGGACCCCCTAACTATGGCTACACCTTC. This gives the protein CSVVGQGGPPNYGYTF.

The chain joins TRBV2 to TRBJ1-1; D is unclear. The CDR3 covers 15 residues. Trimming took 3 bases from V and 5 from J, leaving 16 bases between them. Germline CDR1 reads SNHLY; CDR2 reads FYNNEI. The CDR3 loop is CASSEILLSQTEAFF. The CDR3 DNA reads as TGTGCCAGCAGTGAGATTCTCTTAAGTCAGACTGAAGCTTTCTTT.

This rearrangement joins TRBV2 to TRBJ2-1; 11 positions match TRBD2. The CDR3 spans 15 residues. V gave up 7 bases and J gave up 5 bases; unmatched junction bases: 7. Germline V gene lookup returns CDR1 SNHLY and CDR2 FYNNEI. The chain's CDR3 is CASIPPGLADNEQFF. DNA for the CDR3: TGTGCCAGCATCCCGCCGGGACTAGCGGACAATGAGCAGTTCTTC.

The chain links TRBV16 to TRBJ2-3; 12 bases align to TRBD1. The CDR3 covers 16 residues. The germline V gene encodes CDR1 KGHSY and CDR2 FQNENV. Trimming removed 2 bases from V and 5 bases from J; junction bases left unmatched: 5. The CDR3, as DNA: TGTGCCAGCAGCCAACTGGGACAGGGGGCGCGAGATACGCAGTATTTT. As protein: CASSQLGQGARDTQYF.

The V gene is TRBV5-1, the J gene TRBJ2-4; tentative D call: TRBD1 (6 bases). Germline loops: CDR1 SGHRS, CDR2 YFSETQ. V gave up 4 bases and J gave up 6 bases, with 17 bases separating them. The CDR3 has 15 amino acids. The CDR3 bases are TGCGCCAGCAGCCCTCAGCAGGGGATGATAAACATTCAGTACTTC. It is translated as CASSPQQGMINIQYF.

The rearrangement joins TRBV11-3 to TRBJ2-7; 12 bases are a match to TRBD2. The CDR3 sequence is 16 residues long. Trimming took 5 bases from V and 1 from J; bases not matched to a gene: 6. CDR1 and CDR2 (germline): SGHNT, YENEEA. DNA of the CDR3: TGTGCCAGCAGCACGGGACTAGCGGGTAGTTCCTACGAGCAGTACTTC. Translating gives CASSTGLAGSSYEQYF.

Here the CDR3 DNA reads TGTGCCAGCAGCTTAGAGACCGGGACAGGGGGTGGTGAGCAGTTCTTC. Translated, it gives CASSLETGTGGGEQFF. This chain connects TRBV11-3 to TRBJ2-1; 11 nucleotides line up with TRBD1. CDR3 length equals 16 residues. After removal of 0 bases from V and 9 bases from J, the junction contained 7 bases not matched to a gene. Per germline, CDR1 SGHNT and CDR2 YENEEA.

This clone came up once. CDR3 protein: CAISESNRTISGNTIYF. As DNA, the CDR3 is TGTGCCATCAGTGAGTCGAACAGGACGATCTCTGGAAACACCATATATTTT. This chain links TRBV10-3 with TRBJ1-3; D may be TRBD1 (5 bases). Germline V gene data show CDR1 as ENHRY and CDR2 as SYGVKD. The CDR3 runs to 17 residues. V shed 0 bases and J shed 0 bases, with 12 bases lying between them.

The rearrangement links TRBV7-2 to TRBJ2-3, with 11 bases aligning to TRBD2. V shed 3 bases and J 2 bases; nucleotides not matched to a gene: 1. The length of the CDR3 is 15 residues. CDR1 is SGHTA and CDR2 is FQGNSA in the germline V gene. The DNA for the CDR3 is TGTGCCAGCAGCTTGACTAGCGGGGTCACAGATACGCAGTATTTT. Translated: CASSLTSGVTDTQYF.

This rearrangement joins TRBV10-1 to TRBJ1-5, with 9 bases fitting TRBD1. Germline V lookup: CDR1 WNHNN, CDR2 SYGVQD (reference sequence). This CDR3 comprises 16 residues. Germline trimming cut 1 base from V and 4 bases from J; bases unmatched to any gene: 5. CDR3 sequence: CASSEYRDRVNQPQHF. The CDR3 coding sequence is TGCGCCAGCAGTGAGTACCGGGACAGGGTTAATCAGCCCCAGCATTTT.

The chain is built from TRBV7-8 and TRBJ1-5; D is unresolved. Trimming stripped 4 bases from V and 0 bases from J, with 10 bases between. CDR1 is SGHVS, CDR2 FQNEAQ, per germline. The CDR3 runs 15 residues. CDR3 nucleotides: TGTGCCAGCAGCTCTACCCCCGATAGCAATCAGCCCCAGCATTTT. Its translation is CASSSTPDSNQPQHF.

This rearrangement joins TRBV21-1 to TRBJ2-7; the table assigns TRBD1, which was not confirmed against the DNA. TRBV21-1 is reported as a pseudogene. CDR3 size: 15 residues. The CDR3 loop reads CASSLTGEGNREQYF. In DNA, the CDR3 is TGTGCCAGCAGTCTAACAGGGGAAGGGAATCGGGAGCAGTACTTC.

This rearrangement joins TRBV5-6 to TRBJ1-3; weak D call: TRBD1 (5 bases). The CDR3 loop spans 16 amino acids. CDR1 SGHDT and CDR2 YYEEEE come from the germline V gene. Trimming cost V 0 bases and J 0 bases, with 10 bases left between them. DNA of the CDR3: TGTGCCAGCAGCTTGGGACAGACCATCTCTGGAAACACCATATATTTT. Translation: CASSLGQTISGNTIYF. The whole variable domain, remainder taken from reference TRBV5-6 and TRBJ1-3, is DAGVTQSPTHLIKTRGQQVTLRCSPKSGHDTVSWYQQALGQGPQFIFQYYEEEERQRGNFPDRFSGHQFPNYSSELNVNALLLGDSALYLCASSLGQTISGNTIYFGEGSWLTVV.

This clone was detected only a few times. The chain links TRBV6-1 to TRBJ2-1, with TRBD1 as a possible D gene (6 bases). Germline values: CDR1 MNHNS, CDR2 SASEGT. V was cut by 6 bases and J by 5 bases, with 23 bases left in between. CDR3 size: 17 residues. The CDR3 spells CASREYDSGTSNNEQFF. The CDR3 DNA reads TGTGCCAGCAGAGAATACGACTCCGGGACAAGTAACAATGAGCAGTTCTTC.

V is TRBV9 and J is TRBJ1-4; maybe TRBD1 (6 bases). The CDR3 is 15 residues long. V was shortened by 2 bases and J by 8 bases, with 16 bases between the two germline ends. CDR1 SGDLS and CDR2 YYNGEE come from the germline V gene. The CDR3 nucleotides are TGTGCCAGCAGCGTCGCATCAGGGGAAGGAGAAAAACTGTTTTTT. Residues: CASSVASGEGEKLFF.

The genes are TRBV2 and TRBJ2-1; 7 bases line up with TRBD1. Unmatched junction bases numbered 6, after V lost 9 bases and J lost 7 bases. The CDR3 sequence is 12 residues long. Germline CDR1 reads SNHLY; CDR2 reads FYNNEI. This CDR3 is CARGDSLNEQFF. CDR3 coding DNA: TGTGCCAGGGGGGACAGTTTGAATGAGCAGTTCTTC.

The chain links TRBV7-8 to TRBJ1-3; tentatively, D is TRBD1 (6 bases). V lost 4 bases, J lost 1 base, and 14 bases lay in between. CDR3 size: 16 residues. The germline gives CDR1 SGHVS, CDR2 FQNEAQ. CDR3 residues: CASSSGQQLSGNTIYF. Written as DNA, the CDR3 is TGTGCCAGCAGCTCCGGACAGCAACTGTCTGGAAACACCATATATTTT.

The rearrangement uses TRBV5-4 and TRBJ2-2; D is uncertain. The CDR3 covers 13 residues. Trimming left V 4 bases short and J 1 base short, with 5 bases between. CDR1 is SGHNT and CDR2 is YYREEE in the germline V gene (reference sequence). In DNA, the CDR3 is TGTGCCAGCAGCGACAAGAACACCGGGGAGCTGTTTTTT. Translating gives CASSDKNTGELFF.

The rearrangement links TRBV6-1 to TRBJ2-2; 12 nucleotides line up with TRBD2. This CDR3 is 15 amino acids long. The V and J ends lost 10 bases and 4 bases, in that order; junction bases with no gene match: 7. Germline CDR1 reads MNHNS; CDR2 reads SASEGT. In nucleotides, the CDR3 is TGTGCCACCTTCCTAGCGGGAGGGCCCACCGGGGAGCTGTTTTTT. This encodes CATFLAGGPTGELFF.

The rearrangement links TRBV7-2 to TRBJ2-3, with a weak D call TRBD2 (5 bases). There are 13 residues in the CDR3. The germline V gene encodes CDR1 SGHTA and CDR2 FQGNSA. Trimming took off 5 bases at V and 6 bases at J, with 12 bases between the two ends. DNA for the CDR3: TGTGCCAGCAGCCCCCGGTCGGGGGATACGCAGTATTTT. Its translation: CASSPRSGDTQYF. Looking up the rest from reference TRBV7-2 and TRBJ2-3 gives the full variable domain: GAGVSQSPSNKVTEKGKDVELRCDPISGHTALYWYRQSLGQGLEFLIYFQGNSAPDKSGLPSDRFSAERTGGSVSTLTIQRTQQEDSAVYLCASSPRSGDTQYFGPGTRLTVL.

This chain uses TRBV6-5 with TRBJ2-2, with no clear D. The CDR3 runs 15 residues. The V and J ends lost 2 bases and 0 bases respectively, with 7 bases between them. Per the germline V gene, CDR1 is MNHEY and CDR2 is SVGAGI. In DNA, the CDR3 is TGTGCCAGCAGTTACGTATTTTCGAACACCGGGGAGCTGTTTTTT. Protein sequence: CASSYVFSNTGELFF.

The chain carries TRBV5-1 and TRBJ1-1; D is uncertain. This CDR3 is built from 18 residues. V lost 4 bases to trimming and J lost 2 bases, with 24 bases between them. Germline V gene sequence: CDR1 SGHRS, CDR2 YFSETQ. As DNA, the CDR3 is TGCGCCAGCAGCGCGGGCCCCACTCTGGGAGACTTTAACACTGAAGCTTTCTTT. This gives the protein CASSAGPTLGDFNTEAFF. Supplemented by reference TRBV5-1 and TRBJ1-1, the full variable domain reads KAGVTQTPRYLIKTRGQQVTLSCSPISGHRSVSWYQQTPGQGLQFLFEYFSETQRNKGNFPGRFSGRQFSNSRSEMNVSTLELGDSALYLCASSAGPTLGDFNTEAFFGQGTRLTVV.

This chain joins TRBV7-9 and TRBJ1-6; TRBD1 agrees at 7 bases. From germline, CDR1 is SEHNR and CDR2 FQNEAQ (reference sequence). V shed 6 bases, J shed 9 bases, and the junction held 11 bases outside the gene matches. The CDR3 covers 15 residues. In DNA, the CDR3 is TGTGCCAGCAGTTCCCGGGACAGTCGAATTTCACCCCTCCACTTT. Protein: CASSSRDSRISPLHF. The full variable domain, its missing parts supplied by reference TRBV7-9 and TRBJ1-6, is DTGVSQNPRHKITKRGQNVTFRCDPISEHNRLYWYRQTLGQGPEFLTYFQNEAQLEKSRLLSDRFSAERPKGSFSTLEIQRTEQGDSAMYLCASSSRDSRISPLHFGNGTRLTVT.

The chain employs TRBV7-8 and TRBJ2-2, with TRBD2 identical over 11 bases. Germline V gene lookup returns CDR1 SGHVS and CDR2 FQNEAQ. This CDR3 contains 17 residues. The V and J ends lost 5 bases and 3 bases, in that order; junction bases with no gene match: 8. The CDR3 DNA follows: TGTGCCAGCAGCCCCCGTCTAGCGGGAGGCCACACCGGGGAGCTGTTTTTT. Its protein is CASSPRLAGGHTGELFF.

V is TRBV6-1 and J is TRBJ1-5, with D tentatively TRBD1 (6 bases). The CDR3 covers 14 residues. The germline V gene encodes CDR1 MNHNS and CDR2 SASEGT. The V and J ends lost 1 base and 5 bases respectively, with 9 bases between them. CDR3: CASSEGQEDQPQHF. In DNA form, the CDR3 reads TGTGCCAGCAGTGAAGGACAGGAAGATCAGCCCCAGCATTTT.

CDR3 nucleotides: TGCGCCAGCAGCCAAGCGGTAGCGGGAGGGAAGACCGGGGAGCTGTTTTTT. Translation: CASSQAVAGGKTGELFF. The chain employs TRBV4-1 and TRBJ2-2, with TRBD2 matching over 11 bases. The V segment lost 1 base and the J segment 5 bases; nucleotides outside the gene matches: 6. Germline values: CDR1 MGHRA, CDR2 YSYEKL. CDR3 size: 17 residues.

The J gene is TRBJ1-2, the V gene TRBV6-5, with unresolved D. From germline, CDR1 is MNHEY and CDR2 SVGAGI. Trimming pared 2 bases from V and 4 bases from J, leaving 11 bases between. This CDR3 has 14 residues. The CDR3 loop is CASSYTLRSYGYTF. In DNA form, the CDR3 reads TGTGCCAGCAGTTACACCCTGAGGAGCTATGGCTACACCTTC.

V and J are TRBV7-8 and TRBJ1-6, with TRBD1 identical over 8 bases. Germline-derived CDR1 and CDR2 are SGHVS and FQNEAQ. Germline trimming cut 4 bases from V and 0 bases from J; bases unmatched to any gene: 2. The CDR3 is made up of 16 amino acids. CDR3 loop: CASSSTGGSYNSPLHF. CDR3 coding DNA: TGTGCCAGCAGCTCTACAGGGGGCTCCTATAATTCACCCCTCCACTTT.

The chain uses TRBV5-1 and TRBJ2-7; no reliable D call. CDR1 is SGHRS and CDR2 is YFSETQ in the germline V gene. This CDR3 has 14 amino acids. V lost 2 bases and J 1 base, leaving 10 bases between the germline ends. The DNA for the CDR3 is TGCGCCAGCAGCTTAACGCTAGAGTCCTACGAGCAGTACTTC. It is translated as CASSLTLESYEQYF.